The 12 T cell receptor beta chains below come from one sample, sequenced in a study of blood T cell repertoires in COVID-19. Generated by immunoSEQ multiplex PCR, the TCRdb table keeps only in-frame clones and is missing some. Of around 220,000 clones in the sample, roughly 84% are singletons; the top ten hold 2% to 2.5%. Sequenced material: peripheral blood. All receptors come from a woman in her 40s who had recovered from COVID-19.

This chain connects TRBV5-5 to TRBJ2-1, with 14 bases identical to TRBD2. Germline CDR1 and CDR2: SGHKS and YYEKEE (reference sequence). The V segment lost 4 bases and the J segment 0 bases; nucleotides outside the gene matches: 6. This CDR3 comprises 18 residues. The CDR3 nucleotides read TGTGCCAGCAGCCCGGGACTAGCGGGGGTTAGCTCCTACAATGAGCAGTTCTTC. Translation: CASSPGLAGVSSYNEQFF. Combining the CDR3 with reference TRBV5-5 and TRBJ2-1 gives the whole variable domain DAGVTQSPTHLIKTRGQQVTLRCSPISGHKSVSWYQQVLGQGPQFIFQYYEKEERGRGNFPDRFSARQFPNYSSELNVNALLLGDSALYLCASSPGLAGVSSYNEQFFGPGTRLTVL.

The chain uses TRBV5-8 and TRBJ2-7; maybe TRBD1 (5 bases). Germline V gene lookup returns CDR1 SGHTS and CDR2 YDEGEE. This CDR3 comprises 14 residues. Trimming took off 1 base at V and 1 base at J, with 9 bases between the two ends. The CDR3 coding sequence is TGTGCCAGCAGCTTGCAGCAGGGTTCCTACGAGCAGTACTTC. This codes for CASSLQQGSYEQYF.

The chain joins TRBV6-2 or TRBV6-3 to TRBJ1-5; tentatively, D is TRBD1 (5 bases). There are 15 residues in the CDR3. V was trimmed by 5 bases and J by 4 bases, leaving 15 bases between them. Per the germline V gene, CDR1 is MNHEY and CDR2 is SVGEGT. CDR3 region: CASSLYTQGNQPQHF. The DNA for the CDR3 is TGTGCCAGCAGTCTTTATACGCAGGGTAATCAGCCCCAGCATTTT.

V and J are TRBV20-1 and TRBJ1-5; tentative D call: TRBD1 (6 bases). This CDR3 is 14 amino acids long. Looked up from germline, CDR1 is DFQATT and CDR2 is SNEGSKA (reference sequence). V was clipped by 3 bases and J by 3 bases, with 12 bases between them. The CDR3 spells CSASPQGNNQPQHF. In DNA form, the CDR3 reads TGCAGTGCTAGTCCGCAGGGGAACAATCAGCCCCAGCATTTT.

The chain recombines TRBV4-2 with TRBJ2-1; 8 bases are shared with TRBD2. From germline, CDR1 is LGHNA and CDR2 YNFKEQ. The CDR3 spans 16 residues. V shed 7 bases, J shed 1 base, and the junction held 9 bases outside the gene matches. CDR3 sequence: CASTTIAGMSYNEQFF. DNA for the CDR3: TGTGCCAGCACCACAATAGCGGGAATGTCCTACAATGAGCAGTTCTTC.

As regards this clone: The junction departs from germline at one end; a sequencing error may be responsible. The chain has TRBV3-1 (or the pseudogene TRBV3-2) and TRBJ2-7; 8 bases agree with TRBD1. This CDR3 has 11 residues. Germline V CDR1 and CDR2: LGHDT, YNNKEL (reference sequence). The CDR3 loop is CASSDRGPSVF. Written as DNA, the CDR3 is TGTGCCAGCAGCGACAGGGGTCCGTCGGTCTTC.

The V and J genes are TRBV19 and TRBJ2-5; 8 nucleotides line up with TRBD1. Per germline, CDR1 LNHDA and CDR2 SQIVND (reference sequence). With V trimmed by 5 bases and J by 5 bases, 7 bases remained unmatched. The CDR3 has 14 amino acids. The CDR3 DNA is TGTGCCAGTAGTCCCCCAGGGGGCCGCGAGACCCAGTACTTC. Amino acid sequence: CASSPPGGRETQYF.

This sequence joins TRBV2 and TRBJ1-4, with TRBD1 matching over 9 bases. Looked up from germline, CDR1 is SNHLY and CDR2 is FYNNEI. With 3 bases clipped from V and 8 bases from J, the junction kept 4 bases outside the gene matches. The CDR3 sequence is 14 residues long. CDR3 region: CASSEDRGREKLFF. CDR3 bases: TGTGCCAGCAGTGAGGACAGGGGTAGGGAAAAACTGTTTTTT.

The CDR3 protein is CASSLVPGTPSGTQYF. In DNA form, the CDR3 reads TGTGCCAGCAGCTTAGTGCCCGGGACACCCTCTGGGACCCAGTACTTC. The V call is TRBV11-3, the J call TRBJ2-5; D is possibly TRBD1 (6 bases). This CDR3 region has 16 residues. Trimming pared 1 base from V and 7 bases from J, leaving 19 bases between. Germline V CDR1 and CDR2: SGHNT, YENEEA. The whole variable domain, filled in from reference TRBV11-3 and TRBJ2-5, reads EAGVVQSPRYKIIEKKQPVAFWCNPISGHNTLYWYLQNLGQGPELLIRYENEEAVDDSQLPKDRFSAERLKGVDSTLKIQPAELGDSAVYLCASSLVPGTPSGTQYFGPGTRLLVL.

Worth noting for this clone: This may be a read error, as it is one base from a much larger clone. DNA for the CDR3: TGTGCTAGTGGTCCAACGGGTAAAGTGCAGAATGAGCAGTTCTTC. Amino acid sequence: CASGPTGKVQNEQFF. The gene calls are TRBV12-5 and TRBJ2-1, with D unclear. This CDR3 contains 15 residues. CDR1 and CDR2 (germline): LGHNT, FRNRAP. Between the trimmed V and J ends, which lost 5 bases and 7 bases, there was a span of 18 bases.

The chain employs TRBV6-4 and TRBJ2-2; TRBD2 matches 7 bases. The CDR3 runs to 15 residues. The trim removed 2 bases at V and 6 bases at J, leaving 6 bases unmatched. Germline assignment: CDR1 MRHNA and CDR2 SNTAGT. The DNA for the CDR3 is TGTGCCAGCAGTGACGAGGCGGGAGCGGCCGGGGAGCTGTTTTTT. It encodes CASSDEAGAAGELFF.

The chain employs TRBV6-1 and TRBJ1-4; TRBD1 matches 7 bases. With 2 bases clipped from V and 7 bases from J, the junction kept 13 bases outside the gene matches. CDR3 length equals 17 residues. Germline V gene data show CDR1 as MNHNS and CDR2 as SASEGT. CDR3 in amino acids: CASSEPGRGGVGEKLFF. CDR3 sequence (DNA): TGTGCCAGCAGTGAACCGGGCCGAGGGGGCGTTGGTGAAAAACTGTTTTTT.